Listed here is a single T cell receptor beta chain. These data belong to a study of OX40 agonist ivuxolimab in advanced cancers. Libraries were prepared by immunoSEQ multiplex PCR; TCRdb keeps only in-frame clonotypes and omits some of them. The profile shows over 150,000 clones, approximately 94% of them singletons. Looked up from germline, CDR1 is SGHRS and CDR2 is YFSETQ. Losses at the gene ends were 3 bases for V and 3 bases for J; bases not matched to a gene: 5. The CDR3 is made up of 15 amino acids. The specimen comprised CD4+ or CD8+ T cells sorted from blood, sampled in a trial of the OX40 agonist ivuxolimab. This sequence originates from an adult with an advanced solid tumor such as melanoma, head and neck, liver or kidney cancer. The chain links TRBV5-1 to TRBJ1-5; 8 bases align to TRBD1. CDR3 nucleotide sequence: TGCGCCAGCAGCTCCGGGACAGGTTTCAATCAGCCCCAGCATTTT. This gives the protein CASSSGTGFNQPQHF.